This T cell receptor beta chain comes out of a study of T-cell reconstitution after alpha-beta-depleted transplantation in children. Preparation of the TCRbeta library involved a method that used unique molecular identifiers. TCRdb reprocessed the PCR reads via MiXCR and lists one record per CDR3 protein. Among 450,000 to 600,000 distinct CDR3 sequences listed, 15% to 20% were seen once. This clonotype showed up just a few times. The CDR3 consists of 17 residues. J was trimmed by 7 bases and V by 4 bases; bases with no gene match: 15. Germline V CDR1 and CDR2: SGHDN, FVKESK. This chain connects TRBV14 to TRBJ2-2; 7 nucleotides line up with TRBD1. The material was PBMCs from the stem cell graft donor, obtained from the stem cell graft. This receptor was taken from a human donor who donated a stem cell graft to a child with acute lymphoblastic leukemia. This CDR3 is CASSPSRQGYLGGELFF. CDR3 coding DNA: TGTGCCAGCAGCCCCTCGAGACAGGGATACCTAGGCGGGGAGCTGTTTTTT.